The clone carrying this TCR beta chain turned up a few times. Clones were sequenced by immunoSEQ multiplex PCR, and TCRdb holds only the in-frame ones, with some missing. Here the sample spans some 14,000 clones, roughly 84% being singletons. Germline lookup yields CDR1 LNHNV and CDR2 YYDKDF (reference sequence). The CDR3 runs 13 residues. V was trimmed by 5 bases and J by 5 bases, leaving 13 bases between them. This sample was included in a study of technical replicates of blood from several donors. V gene TRBV15 combines with J gene TRBJ2-7; maybe TRBD1 (5 bases). Sequenced material: PBMCs. This TCR was recovered from a human donor in good health. In nucleotides, the CDR3 is TGTGCCACCAGCCAGGGCCCTTTTAACGAGCAGTACTTC. Protein: CATSQGPFNEQYF. The full variable domain, rest sourced from reference TRBV15 and TRBJ2-7, is DAMVIQNPRYQVTQFGKPVTLSCSQTLNHNVMYWYQQKSSQAPKLLFHYYDKDFNNEADTPDNFQSRRPNTSFCFLDIRSPGLGDTAMYLCATSQGPFNEQYFGPGTRLTVT.